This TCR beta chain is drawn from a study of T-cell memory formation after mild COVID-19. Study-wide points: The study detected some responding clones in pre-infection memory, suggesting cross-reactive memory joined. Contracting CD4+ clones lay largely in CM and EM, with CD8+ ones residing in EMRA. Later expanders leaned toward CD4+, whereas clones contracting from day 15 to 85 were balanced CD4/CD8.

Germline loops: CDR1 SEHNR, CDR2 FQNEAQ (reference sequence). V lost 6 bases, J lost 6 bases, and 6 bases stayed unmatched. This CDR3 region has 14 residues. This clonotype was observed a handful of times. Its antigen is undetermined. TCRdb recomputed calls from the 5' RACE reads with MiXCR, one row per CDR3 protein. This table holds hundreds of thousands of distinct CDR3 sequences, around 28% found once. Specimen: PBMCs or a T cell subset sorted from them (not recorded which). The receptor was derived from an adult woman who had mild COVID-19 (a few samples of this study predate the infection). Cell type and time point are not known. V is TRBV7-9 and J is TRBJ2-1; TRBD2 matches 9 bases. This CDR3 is CASRGGRALNEQFF. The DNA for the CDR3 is TGTGCCAGCAGGGGCGGGAGGGCCCTCAATGAGCAGTTCTTC. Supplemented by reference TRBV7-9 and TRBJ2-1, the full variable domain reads DTGVSQNPRHKITKRGQNVTFRCDPISEHNRLYWYRQTLGQGPEFLTYFQNEAQLEKSRLLSDRFSAERPKGSFSTLEIQRTEQGDSAMYLCASRGGRALNEQFFGPGTRLTVL.